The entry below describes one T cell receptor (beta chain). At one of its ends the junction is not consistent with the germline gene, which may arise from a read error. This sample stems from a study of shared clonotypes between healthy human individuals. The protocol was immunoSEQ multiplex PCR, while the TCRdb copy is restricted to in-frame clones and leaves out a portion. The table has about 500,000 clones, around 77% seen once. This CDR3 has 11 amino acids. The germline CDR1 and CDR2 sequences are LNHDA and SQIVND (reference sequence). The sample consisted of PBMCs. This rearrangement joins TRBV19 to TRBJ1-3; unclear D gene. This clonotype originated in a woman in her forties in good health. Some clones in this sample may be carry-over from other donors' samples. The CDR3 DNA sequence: TGTGCCAGTAGTATTGGAGACACCATATATTTT. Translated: CASSIGDTIYF.